The present entry profiles one TCR beta chain with its context. This entry comes from a study of blood T cell repertoires in COVID-19. Looked up from germline, CDR1 is SGHTA and CDR2 is FQGNSA. CDR3 length equals 15 residues. Trimming removed 5 bases from V and 2 bases from J; junction bases left unmatched: 8. The method was immunoSEQ multiplex PCR; TCRdb's version includes in-frame clones alone and lacks a portion of them. The table has roughly 310,000 clones, approximately 90% seen once. The TCR comes from a woman in her 40s who had recovered from COVID-19. The specimen sequenced was PBMCs or T cells enriched from blood (not recorded which). This chain links TRBV7-2 with TRBJ1-2, with 7 nucleotides matching TRBD1. Here the CDR3 DNA reads TGTGCCAGCAGCCCGACAGGGACTCTAAACTATGGCTACACCTTC. Encoded protein: CASSPTGTLNYGYTF.